This T cell receptor beta chain is drawn from a study of CD8 T cells in ankylosing spondylitis. Per the germline V gene, CDR1 is SGHRS and CDR2 is YFSETQ. V was shortened by 0 bases and J by 4 bases, with 10 bases between the two germline ends. The CDR3 contains 15 residues. With regard to this clonotype: What it binds is not known. It is likely a read error, because the conserved phenylalanine at the end of the CDR3 is missing.

MiXCR, applied by TCRdb to the 5' RACE reads, yields one record per CDR3 protein. The data contain approximately 400,000 distinct CDR3 sequences, roughly a quarter of them singletons. The study, taken as a whole, reports: The study identified a TCR beta motif of under ten highly homologous variants that appeared characteristic of ankylosing spondylitis blood.

The sequenced sample consisted of blood, either unsorted or a sorted T cell fraction (not recorded which). The V call is TRBV5-1, the J call TRBJ1-4; unclear D gene. The receptor comes from a male donor with ankylosing spondylitis. As DNA, the CDR3 is TGCGCCAGCAGCTTGGGACCGGAGAGTAATGAAAAACTGTTTCTT. Protein product: CASSLGPESNEKLFL.